This TCR beta chain appears in the sequencing data of a study of blood T cell repertoires in COVID-19. Per germline, CDR1 MGHRA and CDR2 YSYEKL. V was trimmed by 0 bases and J by 0 bases, leaving 15 bases between them. The CDR3 length is 19 residues. The method was immunoSEQ multiplex PCR; TCRdb's version includes in-frame clones alone and lacks a portion of them. Among approximately 340,000 clones listed, approximately 82% were seen once. Sample: peripheral blood. The genes are TRBV4-1 and TRBJ1-6; D is unclear. The clonotype comes from a man younger than 45 with active or convalescent COVID-19. This chain's CDR3 is CASSQDANYESSYNSPLHF. The CDR3 coding sequence is TGCGCCAGCAGCCAAGATGCTAACTATGAAAGCTCCTATAATTCACCCCTCCACTTT.